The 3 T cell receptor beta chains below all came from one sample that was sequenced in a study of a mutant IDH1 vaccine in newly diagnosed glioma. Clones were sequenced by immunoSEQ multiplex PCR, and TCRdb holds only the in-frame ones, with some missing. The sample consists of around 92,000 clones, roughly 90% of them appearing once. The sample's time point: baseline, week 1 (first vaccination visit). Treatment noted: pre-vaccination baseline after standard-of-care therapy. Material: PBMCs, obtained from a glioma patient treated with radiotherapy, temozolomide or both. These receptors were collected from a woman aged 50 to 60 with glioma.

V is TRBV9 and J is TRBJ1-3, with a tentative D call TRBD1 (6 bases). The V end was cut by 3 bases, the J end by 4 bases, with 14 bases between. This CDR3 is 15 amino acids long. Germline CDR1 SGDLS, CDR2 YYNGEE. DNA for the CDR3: TGTGCCAGCAGCGCATGGGGGGCGCGAGGAAACACCATATATTTT. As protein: CASSAWGARGNTIYF. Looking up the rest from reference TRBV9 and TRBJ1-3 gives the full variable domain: DSGVTQTPKHLITATGQRVTLRCSPRSGDLSVYWYQQSLDQGLQFLIQYYNGEERAKGNILERFSAQQFPDLHSELNLSSLELGDSALYFCASSAWGARGNTIYFGEGSWLTVV.

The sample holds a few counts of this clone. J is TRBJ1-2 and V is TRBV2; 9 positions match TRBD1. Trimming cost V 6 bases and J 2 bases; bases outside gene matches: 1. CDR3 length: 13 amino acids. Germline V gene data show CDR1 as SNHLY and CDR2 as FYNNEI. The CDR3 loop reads CASRGTGNYGYTF. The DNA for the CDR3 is TGTGCCAGCAGGGGGACAGGGAACTATGGCTACACCTTC.

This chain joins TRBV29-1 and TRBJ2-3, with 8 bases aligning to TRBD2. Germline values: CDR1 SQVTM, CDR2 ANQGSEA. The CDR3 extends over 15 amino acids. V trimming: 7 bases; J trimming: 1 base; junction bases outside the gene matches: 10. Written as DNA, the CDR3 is TGCAGCGCCCCGGGGGGGGTGTGGGGCACAGATACGCAGTATTTT. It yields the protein CSAPGGVWGTDTQYF.